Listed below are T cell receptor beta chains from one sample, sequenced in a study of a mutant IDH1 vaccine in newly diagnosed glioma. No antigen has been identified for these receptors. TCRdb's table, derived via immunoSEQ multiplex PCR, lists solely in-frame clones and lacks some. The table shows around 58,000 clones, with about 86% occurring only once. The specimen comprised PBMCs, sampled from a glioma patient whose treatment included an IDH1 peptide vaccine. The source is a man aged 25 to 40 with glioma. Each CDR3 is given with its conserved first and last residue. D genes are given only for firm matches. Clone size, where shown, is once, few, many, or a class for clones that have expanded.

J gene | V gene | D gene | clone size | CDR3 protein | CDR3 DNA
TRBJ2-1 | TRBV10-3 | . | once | CAISLGGGPYNEQFF | TGTGCCATCAGTCTCGGCGGGGGCCCCTACAATGAGCAGTTCTTC
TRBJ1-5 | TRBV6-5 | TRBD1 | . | CASRQQGSQPQHF | TGTGCCAGCAGACAACAGGGGAGTCAGCCCCAGCATTTT
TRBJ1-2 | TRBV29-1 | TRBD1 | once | CSVGKDRVVANYGYTF | TGCAGCGTTGGAAAGGACAGGGTGGTAGCTAACTATGGCTACACCTTC
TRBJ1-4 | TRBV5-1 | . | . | CASTAGSATNEKLFF | TGCGCCAGCACCGCGGGGTCTGCAACTAATGAAAAACTGTTTTTT
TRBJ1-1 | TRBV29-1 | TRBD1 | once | CSVNRIALTGVRTVNTEAFF | TGCAGCGTTAACCGGATAGCCCTGACAGGGGTCAGGACCGTGAACACTGAAGCTTTCTTT
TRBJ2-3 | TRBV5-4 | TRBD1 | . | CASSLDRGLTDTQYF | TGTGCCAGCAGCCTGGACAGGGGTCTCACAGATACGCAGTATTTT
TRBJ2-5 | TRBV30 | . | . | CAWNRVRETQYF | TGTGCCTGGAACAGGGTCAGGGAGACCCAGTACTTC
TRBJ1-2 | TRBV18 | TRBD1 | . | CASSPGQGHYGYTF | TGTGCCAGCTCACCCGGACAGGGTCACTATGGCTACACCTTC
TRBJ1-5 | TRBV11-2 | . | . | CASSLDFGINQPQHF | TGTGCCAGCAGCTTAGATTTCGGAATCAATCAGCCCCAGCATTTT
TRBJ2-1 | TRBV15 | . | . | CATSRSDRKGGLGNEQFF | TGTGCCACCAGCAGATCCGATCGGAAGGGGGGCCTCGGAAATGAGCAGTTCTTC
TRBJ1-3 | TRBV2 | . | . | CASSPGLSSSSGNTIYF | TGTGCCAGCAGTCCTGGACTGTCTTCGAGCTCTGGAAACACCATATATTTT
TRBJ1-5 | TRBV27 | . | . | CASSDRQANQPQHF | TGTGCCAGCTCCGATCGGCAGGCAAATCAGCCCCAGCATTTT
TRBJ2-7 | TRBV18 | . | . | CASSSPLRTVSYEQYF | TGTGCCAGCTCATCACCTCTTAGGACGGTCTCCTACGAGCAGTACTTC
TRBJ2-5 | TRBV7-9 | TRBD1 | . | CASSHGLIQGLWQETQYF | TGTGCCAGCAGCCACGGGCTCATACAGGGGCTCTGGCAAGAGACCCAGTACTTC
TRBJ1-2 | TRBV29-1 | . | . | CSVVLGGEVYGYTF | TGCAGCGTTGTGCTGGGAGGGGAAGTCTATGGCTACACCTTC
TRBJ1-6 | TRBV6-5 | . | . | CASSSYNSPLHF | TGTGCCAGCAGCTCCTATAATTCACCCCTCCACTTT
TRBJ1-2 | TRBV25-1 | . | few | CASSEYGGYTF | TGTGCCAGCAGTGAATATGGGGGCTACACCTTC
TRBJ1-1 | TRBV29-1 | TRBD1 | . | CSGKQGAARRFF | TGCAGCGGCAAACAGGGGGCCGCCCGTAGGTTCTTT
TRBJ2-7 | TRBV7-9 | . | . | CASTPPGSYEQYF | TGTGCCAGCACCCCCCCGGGCTCCTACGAGCAGTACTTC
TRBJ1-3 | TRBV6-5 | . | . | CASSRTRRDGNTIYF | TGTGCCAGCAGTCGGACACGACGAGACGGAAACACCATATATTTT
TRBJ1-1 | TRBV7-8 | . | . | CASKISIIGTEAFF | TGTGCCAGCAAAATCTCGATAATTGGGACTGAAGCTTTCTTT
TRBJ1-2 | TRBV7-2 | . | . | CASSLNPWYGYTF | TGTGCCAGCAGCTTAAATCCGTGGTATGGCTACACCTTC
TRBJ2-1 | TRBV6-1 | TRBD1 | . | CASSEVRQGPNYNEQFF | TGTGCCAGCAGTGAGGTCAGACAGGGGCCAAACTACAATGAGCAGTTCTTC
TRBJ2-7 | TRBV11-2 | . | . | CASSLQGSNRYEQYF | TGTGCCAGCAGCTTACAGGGGAGTAATAGGTACGAGCAGTACTTC
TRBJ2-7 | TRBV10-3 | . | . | CAISEARYEQYF | TGTGCCATCAGTGAGGCCCGCTACGAGCAGTACTTC
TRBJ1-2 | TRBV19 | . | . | CASSDLRGSDYGYTF | TGTGCCAGTAGCGACCTTCGGGGCAGTGACTATGGCTACACCTTC
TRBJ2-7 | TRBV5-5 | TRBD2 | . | CASSLLLAGGRTSYEQYF | TGTGCCAGCAGCTTGTTATTAGCGGGGGGCCGAACATCCTACGAGCAGTACTTC
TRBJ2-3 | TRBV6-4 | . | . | CASSERGGTDTQYF | TGTGCCAGCAGTGAGCGGGGAGGCACAGATACGCAGTATTTT
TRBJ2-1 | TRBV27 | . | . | CASSLNFQADVNNEQFF | TGCGCCAGCAGTTTAAATTTTCAGGCGGATGTTAACAATGAGCAGTTCTTC
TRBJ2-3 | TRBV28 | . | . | CASSFDLSSTDTQYF | TGTGCCAGCAGTTTCGACTTGTCTAGCACAGATACGCAGTATTTT
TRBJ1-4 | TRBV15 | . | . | CATSRDLDSLNEKLFF | TGTGCCACCAGCAGAGATTTGGACAGCCTTAATGAAAAACTGTTTTTT
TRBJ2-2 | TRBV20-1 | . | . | CSASRTGELFF | TGCAGTGCTAGTCGGACCGGGGAGCTGTTTTTT
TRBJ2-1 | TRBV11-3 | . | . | CASSLVSNEQFF | TGTGCCAGCAGCTTAGTGAGCAATGAGCAGTTCTTC
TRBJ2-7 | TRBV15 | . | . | CATSRVDQGTYEQYF | TGTGCCACCAGCAGAGTGGACCAGGGTACCTACGAGCAGTACTTC
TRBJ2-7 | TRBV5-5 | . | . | CASSPTSYEQYF | TGTGCCAGCAGCCCAACTAGTTACGAGCAGTACTTC
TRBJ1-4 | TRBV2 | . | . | CASSHGTRGGELFF | TGTGCCAGCAGCCATGGGACAAGGGGGGGTGAACTGTTTTTT
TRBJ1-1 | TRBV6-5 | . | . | CASSNPGGNTEAFF | TGTGCCAGCAGTAACCCGGGTGGGAACACTGAAGCTTTCTTT
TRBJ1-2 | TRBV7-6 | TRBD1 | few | CASSPKTGAPSGYTF | TGTGCCAGCAGCCCAAAGACAGGGGCACCCAGTGGCTACACCTTC
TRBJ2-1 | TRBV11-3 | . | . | CASPWPLHNEQFF | TGTGCCAGTCCCTGGCCCCTCCACAATGAGCAGTTCTTC
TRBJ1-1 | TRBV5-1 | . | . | CASLLERGIMNTEAFF | TGCGCCAGCCTGCTTGAAAGGGGGATCATGAACACTGAAGCTTTCTTT
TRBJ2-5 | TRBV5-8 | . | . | CASSPDGGTYQETQYF | TGTGCCAGCAGCCCGGATGGAGGGACTTACCAAGAGACCCAGTACTTC
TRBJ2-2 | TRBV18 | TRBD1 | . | CASSPLEGGAGNTGELFF | TGTGCCAGCTCACCCTTAGAAGGGGGCGCCGGGAACACCGGGGAGCTGTTTTTT
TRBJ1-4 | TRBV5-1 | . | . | CASSSGIREKLFF | TGCGCCAGCAGCTCAGGGATTCGGGAAAAACTGTTTTTT
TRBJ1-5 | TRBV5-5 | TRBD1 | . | CASSYRDRGRIGEIQHF | TGTGCCAGCAGCTACCGGGACAGGGGGCGAATCGGTGAAATTCAGCATTTT
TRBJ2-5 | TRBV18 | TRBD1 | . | CASSQTGVTQETQYF | TGTGCCAGCTCACAGACAGGGGTCACTCAAGAGACCCAGTACTTC
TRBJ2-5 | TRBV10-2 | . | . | CATTRGLGETQYF | TGCGCCACCACCCGGGGGCTTGGAGAGACCCAGTACTTC
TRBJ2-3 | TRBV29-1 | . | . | CSERTNTDTQYF | TGCAGCGAACGGACTAACACAGATACGCAGTATTTT
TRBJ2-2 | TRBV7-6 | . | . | CASSLDQGLSRNTGELFF | TGTGCCAGCAGCTTAGATCAGGGCCTCTCCAGAAACACCGGGGAGCTGTTTTTT
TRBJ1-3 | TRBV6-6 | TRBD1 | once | CASSKDRAGNTIYF | TGTGCCAGCAGCAAAGACAGGGCTGGAAACACCATATATTTT
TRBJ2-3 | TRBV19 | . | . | CATQLGGANTQYF | TGTGCCACTCAACTTGGGGGCGCGAATACGCAGTATTTT
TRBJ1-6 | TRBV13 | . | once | CASSNTGRMSSYNSPLHF | TGTGCCAGCAGCAATACAGGGCGGATGAGCTCCTATAATTCACCCCTCCACTTT